This T cell receptor beta chain was captured in a study of identical twins. Germline CDR1 is SGHRS and CDR2 is YFSETQ. The CDR3 totals 16 residues. V shed 4 bases, J shed 1 base, and the junction held 11 bases outside the gene matches. Comments on this clonotype: Its antigen remains unknown.

TCRdb passed the 5' RACE reads through MiXCR, listing each CDR3 protein once. Of 200,000 to 300,000 distinct CDR3 sequences listed, 12% are singletons. Study-level findings and limits: Analyses of zero insertions could, in part, be confounded by invariant MAIT and iNKT cells.

These data were also reused for a study on yellow fever vaccine responses in identical twins. In that study: On the reported evidence, twins' vaccine T cell responses seemed partly convergent and partly personalized.

The sequencing input was memory (CD45RO+) T cells sorted from blood. The source of this sequence is a woman aged 18-30 years in good health. The chain joins TRBV5-1 to TRBJ2-7, with 7 bases lining up with TRBD2. This chain's CDR3 is CASSGGGGWGSYEQYF. CDR3 nucleotides: TGCGCCAGCAGCGGAGGCGGGGGTTGGGGGTCCTACGAGCAGTACTTC.